One sample yielded the 27 T cell receptor beta chains listed below, sequenced in a study of blood T cell repertoires in COVID-19. Method: immunoSEQ multiplex PCR; TCRdb's copy keeps in-frame clones and lacks some. Found here are 40,000 to 55,000 clones, around 86% of them singletons; the top ten hold approximately 7.1%. What was sequenced was peripheral blood. These receptors were taken from a man aged 50-59 years with active COVID-19.

CDR3: CASSIFESSGNTIYF. CDR3 DNA sequence: TGTGCCAGTAGTATCTTCGAGAGCTCTGGAAACACCATATATTTT. V is TRBV19 and J is TRBJ1-3; the D is unclear. The V gene lost 3 bases and the J gene lost 0 bases, with 9 bases spanning the gap. The CDR3 runs 15 residues. Germline V gives CDR1 LNHDA, CDR2 SQIVND (reference sequence).

The CDR3 DNA reads as TGTGCCAGCAGCCCAAGGAAGGACAATGGCTACACCTTC. Its translation is CASSPRKDNGYTF. The genes are TRBV7-2 and TRBJ1-2; D possibly corresponds to TRBD1 (5 bases). The CDR3 loop spans 13 amino acids. V was trimmed by 5 bases and J by 6 bases, leaving 13 bases between them. In germline, CDR1 is SGHTA, CDR2 FQGNSA.

The genes are TRBV21-1 and TRBJ1-1. TRBV21-1 corresponds to a pseudogene. The CDR3 covers 14 residues. The CDR3 DNA follows: TGTGCCAGCAGCAAAATGGGAGGGGCCACTGAAGCTTTCTTT. It encodes CASSKMGGATEAFF.

The chain uses TRBV7-2 and TRBJ1-1, with TRBD1 as a possible D gene (5 bases). V lost 2 bases to trimming and J lost 6 bases, with 10 bases between them. Germline assignment: CDR1 SGHTA and CDR2 FQGNSA. The CDR3 has 13 residues. For the CDR3, the DNA is TGTGCCAGCAGCTTATCAGGAGGGGCTGAAGCTTTCTTT. Residues: CASSLSGGAEAFF.

This clone was seen a handful of times. This chain uses TRBV6-4 with TRBJ2-1, with TRBD2 as a possible D gene (6 bases). V lost 6 bases and J lost 0, with 21 bases in between. Germline V lookup: CDR1 MRHNA, CDR2 SNTAGT. This CDR3 has 18 amino acids. The CDR3 region is CASSVGGSLFSSYNEQFF. CDR3 coding DNA: TGTGCCAGCAGCGTAGGAGGGAGTCTTTTCAGCTCCTACAATGAGCAGTTCTTC.

The CDR3 region is CASSLGGSADTQYF. For the CDR3, the DNA is TGTGCCAGCAGCTTAGGAGGGAGCGCAGATACGCAGTATTTT. The chain employs TRBV11-2 and TRBJ2-3, with D perhaps TRBD2 (5 bases). Trimming took off 1 base at V and 4 bases at J, with 9 bases between the two ends. Germline CDR1 is SGHAT and CDR2 is FQNNGV. CDR3 size: 14 residues.

The chain links TRBV30 to TRBJ2-3; tentatively, D is TRBD2 (7 bases). V shed 1 base and J shed 6 bases, with 11 bases lying between them. The CDR3 runs to 13 residues. Per the germline V gene, CDR1 is GTSNPN and CDR2 is SVGIG (reference sequence). In nucleotides, the CDR3 is TGTGCCTGGAGTGGGGGGGGCAGCGATACGCAGTATTTT. Protein sequence: CAWSGGGSDTQYF.

The rearrangement uses TRBV18 and TRBJ2-7; 8 bases fit TRBD1. J lost 7 bases, V lost 3 bases, and 8 bases had no gene match. This CDR3 is built from 14 residues. Germline V gene sequence: CDR1 KGHSH, CDR2 LQKENI. The CDR3 nucleotides are TGTGCCAGCTCACCGTCTCAGGGGGCAGGGGAGCAGTACTTC. It encodes CASSPSQGAGEQYF. Together with reference TRBV18 and TRBJ2-7, the CDR3 gives the full variable domain: NAGVMQNPRHLVRRRGQEARLRCSPMKGHSHVYWYRQLPEEGLKFMVYLQKENIIDESGMPKERFSAEFPKEGPSILRIQQVVRGDSAAYFCASSPSQGAGEQYFGPGTRLTVT.

The chain employs TRBV2 and TRBJ1-4; maybe TRBD1 (6 bases). The CDR3 contains 15 residues. The V gene's germline CDR1 is SNHLY and CDR2 FYNNEI. Deletions cut 2 bases from V and 6 bases from J, with 13 bases between. CDR3 DNA sequence: TGTGCCAGCAGTGAACCCGGGACACTGGATGAAAAACTGTTTTTT. It translates to CASSEPGTLDEKLFF.

This chain uses TRBV3-1 (or the pseudogene TRBV3-2) with TRBJ2-4, with TRBD1 as a possible D gene (5 bases). Deletions cut 0 bases from V and 6 bases from J, with 15 bases between. Germline CDR1 is LGHDT and CDR2 is YNNKEL (reference sequence). The CDR3 spans 16 residues. In nucleotides, the CDR3 is TGTGCCAGCAGCCAAGATAGGGGTTCAAGGGGAAACATTCAGTACTTC. Protein sequence: CASSQDRGSRGNIQYF.

This chain connects TRBV10-2 to TRBJ1-3, with a weak D call TRBD1 (6 bases). The V end lost 5 bases, the J end lost 0 bases, and 17 bases lay between the germline ends. This CDR3 has 17 amino acids. Germline V lookup: CDR1 WSHSY, CDR2 SAAADI. Here the CDR3 reads CASSRFHRANSGNTIYF. CDR3 DNA: TGCGCCAGCAGTCGTTTCCACAGGGCCAACTCTGGAAACACCATATATTTT.

V gene TRBV7-2 combines with J gene TRBJ1-1; D may be TRBD1 (6 bases). The germline gives CDR1 SGHTA, CDR2 FQGNSA. This CDR3 comprises 14 residues. The V end lost 1 base, the J end lost 3 bases, and 9 bases lay between the germline ends. CDR3 residues: CASSLVKGDTEAFF. The CDR3 bases are TGTGCCAGCAGCTTAGTGAAGGGGGACACTGAAGCTTTCTTT. Based on the CDR3 plus reference TRBV7-2 and TRBJ1-1, the full variable domain is GAGVSQSPSNKVTEKGKDVELRCDPISGHTALYWYRQSLGQGLEFLIYFQGNSAPDKSGLPSDRFSAERTGGSVSTLTIQRTQQEDSAVYLCASSLVKGDTEAFFGQGTRLTVV.

The genes are TRBV6-5 and TRBJ2-2; D not resolved. Germline V gives CDR1 MNHEY, CDR2 SVGAGI. The CDR3 totals 13 residues. V was cut by 6 bases and J by 7 bases, with 12 bases left in between. As DNA, the CDR3 is TGTGCCAGCAGGAACTTCAACGGCGGGGAGCTGTTTTTT. It specifies CASRNFNGGELFF.

This clone came up once. The chain employs TRBV6-5 and TRBJ1-2; 7 bases are a match to TRBD1. J lost 2 bases, V lost 8 bases, and 5 bases had no gene match. Germline lookup yields CDR1 MNHEY and CDR2 SVGAGI. This CDR3 contains 13 residues. DNA for the CDR3: TGTGCCAGCGGGGACAGTGCGAACTATGGCTACACCTTC. Translation gives CASGDSANYGYTF.

This sequence joins TRBV2 and TRBJ1-2, with D possibly matching TRBD1 (6 bases). Germline-derived CDR1 and CDR2 are SNHLY and FYNNEI. CDR3 size: 14 residues. V was trimmed by 4 bases and J by 6 bases, leaving 15 bases between them. The CDR3 bases are TGTGCCAGCAGTGTTAATCTCGCAGGGGATGGCTACACCTTC. Its protein product is CASSVNLAGDGYTF.

The V and J genes are TRBV11-3 and TRBJ2-5; D is possibly TRBD2 (5 bases). Germline assignment: CDR1 SGHNT and CDR2 YENEEA. V was trimmed by 4 bases and J by 5 bases, leaving 11 bases between them. The CDR3 loop spans 13 amino acids. CDR3 loop: CASSYSGGETQYF. The DNA for the CDR3 is TGTGCCAGCAGCTACTCCGGCGGGGAGACCCAGTACTTC. The full variable domain, in which reference TRBV11-3 and TRBJ2-5 provide the parts outside the CDR3, is EAGVVQSPRYKIIEKKQPVAFWCNPISGHNTLYWYLQNLGQGPELLIRYENEEAVDDSQLPKDRFSAERLKGVDSTLKIQPAELGDSAVYLCASSYSGGETQYFGPGTRLLVL.

This clone was found once. V is TRBV19 and J is TRBJ1-3; D is unresolved. The germline gives CDR1 LNHDA, CDR2 SQIVND (reference sequence). This CDR3 is 15 amino acids long. V was clipped by 4 bases and J by 0 bases, with 10 bases between them. The CDR3 sequence is CASSRTAASGNTIYF. The CDR3 nucleotides are TGTGCCAGTAGTAGAACAGCGGCCTCTGGAAACACCATATATTTT.

This clone was observed a single time. V is TRBV6-5 and J is TRBJ2-1; 7 bases match TRBD1. Germline CDR1 reads MNHEY; CDR2 reads SVGAGI. The V gene end was trimmed by 6 bases and the J gene end by 5 bases; junction bases not matched to a gene: 10. The CDR3 loop spans 15 amino acids. CDR3 region: CASSTGVMGNNEQFF. The CDR3 region has the DNA TGTGCCAGCAGCACAGGGGTAATGGGGAACAATGAGCAGTTCTTC.

J is TRBJ2-2 and V is TRBV18; unclear D gene. The CDR3 totals 12 residues. V was pared by 6 bases and J by 1 base, with 3 bases between. The germline V gene encodes CDR1 KGHSH and CDR2 LQKENI. CDR3 bases: TGTGCCAGCTCCCTGAACACCGGGGAGCTGTTTTTT. Translating gives CASSLNTGELFF.

The chain recombines TRBV6-1 with TRBJ2-7, with 9 positions matching TRBD1. The trim removed 1 base at V and 1 base at J, leaving 2 bases unmatched. The CDR3 runs 15 residues. The germline V gene has CDR1 MNHNS and CDR2 SASEGT. The chain's CDR3 is CASSEVGQGSYEQYF. CDR3 coding DNA: TGTGCCAGCAGTGAAGTGGGACAGGGATCCTACGAGCAGTACTTC.

This clone has only a few counts. The chain is built from TRBV6-2 or TRBV6-3 and TRBJ1-1; a possible D gene is TRBD1 (6 bases). Germline assignment: CDR1 MNHEY and CDR2 SVGEGT. The CDR3 loop spans 17 amino acids. The ends were cut back, 6 bases at V and 1 base at J, with 21 bases in the middle. CDR3 nucleotide sequence: TGTGCCAGCAGCCCCAACCTAGGACAGCACCAGAACACTGAAGCTTTCTTT. Translating it yields CASSPNLGQHQNTEAFF.

This clone was seen just once. The CDR3 region is CASSEAHSYNSPLHF. CDR3 DNA sequence: TGTGCCAGCAGTGAAGCACACAGCTATAATTCACCCCTCCACTTT. V gene TRBV6-1 combines with J gene TRBJ1-6; D is uncertain. V was shortened by 0 bases and J by 3 bases, with 6 bases between the two germline ends. Per germline, CDR1 MNHNS and CDR2 SASEGT. The CDR3 is made up of 15 amino acids.

The V gene is TRBV27, the J gene TRBJ2-1, with D possibly matching TRBD1 (6 bases). This CDR3 comprises 14 residues. Germline values: CDR1 MNHEY, CDR2 SMNVEV (reference sequence). Trimming cost V 7 bases and J 1 base, with 11 bases left between them. The CDR3 bases are TGTGCCAGCATGACAGGTCGGTCCTACAATGAGCAGTTCTTC. This encodes CASMTGRSYNEQFF.

The V call is TRBV6-1, the J call TRBJ2-6; D unresolved. Germline CDR1 MNHNS, CDR2 SASEGT. This CDR3 comprises 15 residues. With 0 bases removed from V and 0 bases from J, the gap between germline ends came to 3 bases. This CDR3 is CASSEASSGANVLTF. The DNA for the CDR3 is TGTGCCAGCAGTGAAGCCTCCTCTGGGGCCAACGTCCTGACTTTC.

A note on this clone: A clone one base away is much larger, so this may be a read error. This chain connects TRBV19 to TRBJ2-7; D gene unclear. The ends were cut back, 3 bases at V and 4 bases at J, with 10 bases in the middle. The CDR3 consists of 13 residues. Germline CDR1 and CDR2: LNHDA and SQIVND (reference sequence). The CDR3 sequence is CASSIFTRYEQYF. CDR3 DNA: TGTGCCAGTAGTATCTTTACGAGGTACGAGCAGTACTTC.

The V call is TRBV6-5, the J call TRBJ2-1; possibly TRBD1 for D (6 bases). Trimming stripped 8 bases from V and 4 bases from J, with 18 bases between. Germline CDR1 reads MNHEY; CDR2 reads SVGAGI. The CDR3 is 15 amino acids. This CDR3 reads CASHRDIRFYNEQFF. Written as DNA, the CDR3 is TGTGCCAGCCATCGGGACATAAGATTTTACAATGAGCAGTTCTTC.

The chain joins TRBV6-1 to TRBJ1-2; no definite D call. V lost 3 bases to trimming and J lost 5 bases, with 7 bases between them. This CDR3 has 12 amino acids. Germline V CDR1 and CDR2: MNHNS, SASEGT. The CDR3 sequence: CASSEGEYGYTF. The CDR3 bases are TGTGCCAGCAGTGAGGGCGAGTATGGCTACACCTTC.